This T cell receptor beta chain was documented in a study of multiple sclerosis patients with progressive multifocal leukoencephalopathy. Findings of the study overall: Whether JC virus or general immunocompromise explains the findings remained unclear. Before and during natalizumab, the clones expanded at PML already existed.

A remark on this clone: Its antigen is not identified.

As to time point: time of PML onset. PML was confirmed by JC virus DNA in cerebrospinal fluid. The assay was run at survey level. Sequencing was performed with immunoSEQ multiplex PCR; in TCRdb, only in-frame clones are kept and a portion is missing. This table holds tens of thousands of clones, roughly 85% found once. The clonotype originates from a young woman with progressive multifocal leukoencephalopathy. The sample in question was PBMCs, obtained from a patient treated with natalizumab.

CDR3 sequence reads: CASSPLAGGSGANVLTF. The DNA for the CDR3 is TGTGCCAGCTCCCCCCTAGCGGGAGGCTCTGGGGCCAACGTCCTGACTTTC. The chain joins TRBV18 to TRBJ2-6; 11 bases align to TRBD2. Germline CDR1 and CDR2: KGHSH and LQKENI. The CDR3 runs 17 residues. V shed 6 bases and J 0 bases; nucleotides not matched to a gene: 4.